These 14 T cell receptor beta chains came from one sample sequenced in a study of cytomegalovirus exposure and HLA in healthy donors. The primer mix had 60 Vbeta and 13 Jbeta primers. TCRdb's table, derived via immunoSEQ multiplex PCR, lists solely in-frame clones and lacks some. This table has 70,000 or so clones, approximately 58% appearing once. Input material: PBMCs. The receptors were sampled from a woman between 50 and 59 years old in good health and CMV-seronegative.

The CDR3 sequence is CASSPAGDIYTEAFF. CDR3 nucleotides: TGTGCCAGCAGCCCCGCCGGGGATATTTACACTGAAGCTTTCTTT. The rearrangement links TRBV4-2 to TRBJ1-1, with D unclear. Germline-derived CDR1 and CDR2 are LGHNA and YNFKEQ. The V end lost 4 bases, the J end lost 3 bases, and 15 bases lay between the germline ends. The CDR3 has 15 residues.

The V gene is TRBV7-9, the J gene TRBJ1-1, with D possibly being TRBD1 (5 bases). Germline values: CDR1 SEHNR, CDR2 FQNEAQ (reference sequence). The CDR3 is 14 amino acids. The germline V and J ends were trimmed by 5 bases and 3 bases, with 13 bases remaining between them. DNA of the CDR3: TGTGCCAGCAGCCGAGCGGGGGGTTACACTGAAGCTTTCTTT. Translation gives CASSRAGGYTEAFF.

The V and J genes are TRBV7-2 and TRBJ1-5; D is unclear. Germline V CDR1 and CDR2: SGHTA, FQGNSA. The CDR3 consists of 13 residues. Deletions cut 0 bases from V and 4 bases from J, with 4 bases between. CDR3 protein: CASSLARNQPQHF. The CDR3 bases are TGTGCCAGCAGCTTAGCCAGGAATCAGCCCCAGCATTTT.

Points on this clone: Within the sample, other DNA sequences also encode this same CDR3. This chain connects TRBV29-1 to TRBJ1-5, with a weak D call TRBD1 (5 bases). V lost 4 bases and J lost 4, with 8 bases in between. Germline CDR1 and CDR2: SQVTM and ANQGSEA. The CDR3 length is 12 residues. The CDR3 here is CSVGQINQPQHF. The CDR3 DNA is TGCAGCGTTGGACAGATTAATCAGCCCCAGCATTTT.

V gene TRBV5-6 combines with J gene TRBJ2-5; D may be TRBD1 (6 bases). The ends were cut back, 4 bases at V and 2 bases at J, with 9 bases in the middle. The CDR3 is 13 amino acids. Germline assignment: CDR1 SGHDT and CDR2 YYEEEE. The DNA for the CDR3 is TGTGCCAGCAGCCGAGGGACACAAGAGACCCAGTACTTC. Translating it yields CASSRGTQETQYF.

This clone occurred a few times. The CDR3 DNA is TGTGCCACGGGCTCCGAGTTCTACAATGAGCAGTTCTTC. This sequence encodes CATGSEFYNEQFF. This chain joins TRBV15 and TRBJ2-1; D ambiguous. This CDR3 comprises 13 residues. V lost 9 bases to trimming and J lost 3 bases, with 12 bases between them. Germline CDR1 LNHNV, CDR2 YYDKDF (reference sequence).

The rearrangement uses TRBV2 and TRBJ2-2, with TRBD1 matching over 7 bases. Trimming removed 4 bases from V and 6 bases from J; junction bases left unmatched: 5. Per germline, CDR1 SNHLY and CDR2 FYNNEI. The CDR3 has 14 amino acids. CDR3 sequence: CASSGQGMAGELFF. CDR3 coding DNA: TGTGCCAGCAGTGGACAGGGTATGGCCGGGGAGCTGTTTTTT.

V gene TRBV4-3 combines with J gene TRBJ2-3, with D maybe TRBD1 (6 bases). Looked up from germline, CDR1 is LGHNA and CDR2 is YSLEER. The V gene lost 0 bases and the J gene lost 3 bases, with 10 bases spanning the gap. The CDR3 is 15 residues long. The CDR3 DNA is TGCGCCAGCAGCCAAGAAGGAACAGGGACAGATACGCAGTATTTT. It specifies CASSQEGTGTDTQYF.

This clone turned up a few times. The CDR3 sequence: CASSSRDRGGPDTQYF. DNA for the CDR3: TGTGCCAGCAGCTCACGGGACAGGGGTGGGCCAGATACGCAGTATTTT. This chain joins TRBV5-4 and TRBJ2-3, with 10 bases fitting TRBD1. The CDR3 length is 16 residues. From germline, CDR1 is SGHNT and CDR2 YYREEE (reference sequence). V lost 3 bases to trimming and J lost 4 bases; unmatched junction nucleotides: 8.

As regards this clone: Other DNA sequences within the sample encode an identical CDR3. V usage is TRBV7-2 and J usage is TRBJ1-5; D gene ambiguous. CDR3 length: 14 residues. The V gene's germline CDR1 is SGHTA and CDR2 FQGNSA. V shed 4 bases and J shed 5 bases, with 12 bases lying between them. The CDR3 reads CASSSRTGDQPQHF. The CDR3 DNA reads TGTGCCAGCAGCTCCAGGACGGGAGATCAGCCCCAGCATTTT.

This clone came up a few times. The chain is built from TRBV7-2 and TRBJ1-2; perhaps TRBD1 as D (5 bases). This CDR3 is 15 amino acids long. The germline V gene encodes CDR1 SGHTA and CDR2 FQGNSA. Trimming cost V 1 base and J 4 bases, with 13 bases left between them. This CDR3 is CASSLGGSLIYGYTF. DNA for the CDR3: TGTGCCAGCAGCTTAGGGGGCAGTCTCATCTATGGCTACACCTTC.

The V and J genes are TRBV5-1 and TRBJ1-4; 12 nucleotides match TRBD1. The trim removed 2 bases at V and 10 bases at J, leaving 6 bases unmatched. Germline lookup yields CDR1 SGHRS and CDR2 YFSETQ. The CDR3 is 15 amino acids. The CDR3 loop reads CASSFRDRGQVKLFF. CDR3 coding DNA: TGCGCCAGCAGCTTCCGGGACAGGGGGCAGGTAAAACTGTTTTTT. The full variable domain, its missing parts supplied by reference TRBV5-1 and TRBJ1-4, is KAGVTQTPRYLIKTRGQQVTLSCSPISGHRSVSWYQQTPGQGLQFLFEYFSETQRNKGNFPGRFSGRQFSNSRSEMNVSTLELGDSALYLCASSFRDRGQVKLFFGSGTQLSVL.

The chain is built from TRBV2 and TRBJ1-4; perhaps TRBD1 as D (6 bases). This CDR3 comprises 14 residues. With 3 bases removed from V and 3 bases from J, the gap between germline ends came to 8 bases. Germline lookup yields CDR1 SNHLY and CDR2 FYNNEI. The CDR3 region is CASSDRGANEKLFF. DNA for the CDR3: TGTGCCAGCAGTGACAGGGGAGCTAATGAAAAACTGTTTTTT.

This clone was seen only a few times. The chain combines TRBV28 with TRBJ1-4; 8 positions agree with TRBD1. Germline loops: CDR1 MDHEN, CDR2 SYDVKM. This CDR3 is 15 amino acids long. V gave up 7 bases and J gave up 8 bases; unmatched junction bases: 12. The CDR3 DNA sequence: TGTGCCAGCACTATAAACGGACAGGGAGGGGAAAAACTGTTTTTT. Amino acid sequence: CASTINGQGGEKLFF.